A single sample gave rise to the 17 T cell receptor beta chains below, sequenced in a study of Ad26.COV2.S vaccination and SARS-CoV-2 variants. The treatment is: over 15 received Ad26.COV2.S at low or high dose, single or two shots; about 5 received placebo; per-sample allocation not given. Samples analyzed were those drawn on day 63 after the first vaccine or placebo injection. Sequencing used immunoSEQ multiplex PCR; TCRdb keeps in-frame clones, though not all of them. The table shows about half a million clones, with around 89% occurring only once. This sample comprised peripheral blood, obtained in a trial of Ad26.COV2.S vaccine versus placebo. These receptors originate from a person between 18 and 60 years old who received the Ad26.COV2.S COVID-19 vaccine or a placebo.

CDR3 sequence: CASSYLGDYTEAFF. Written as DNA, the CDR3 is TGTGCCAGCAGTTATTTAGGAGATTACACTGAAGCTTTCTTT. J is TRBJ1-1 and V is TRBV6-2 or TRBV6-3; D unresolved. V gave up 3 bases and J gave up 3 bases, with 11 bases separating them. Germline CDR1 reads MNHEY; CDR2 reads SVGEGT. The CDR3 has 14 residues.

The rearrangement joins TRBV6-2 or TRBV6-3 to TRBJ2-5; TRBD2 matches 7 bases. Per the germline V gene, CDR1 is MNHEY and CDR2 is SVGEGT. Germline trimming cut 5 bases from V and 2 bases from J; bases unmatched to any gene: 11. CDR3 length: 16 amino acids. CDR3 DNA: TGTGCCAGCAGTCCCAGGGACTACCATTTACAAGAGACCCAGTACTTC. This translates into CASSPRDYHLQETQYF.

This clone was seen only once. The genes are TRBV9 and TRBJ1-2; no firm D call. V lost 0 bases, J lost 5 bases, and 20 bases lay in between. CDR1 is SGDLS and CDR2 is YYNGEE in the germline V gene. The CDR3 is 17 residues long. CDR3 DNA: TGTGCCAGCAGCGTAGTACCTGAGCGGTATGGTGGGTATGGCTACACCTTC. It encodes CASSVVPERYGGYGYTF.

This rearrangement joins TRBV5-4 to TRBJ1-1; D is ambiguous. CDR1 is SGHNT, CDR2 YYREEE, per germline (reference sequence). The CDR3 is 13 residues long. The germline V and J ends were trimmed by 4 bases and 0 bases, with 7 bases remaining between them. CDR3 in DNA: TGTGCCAGCAGCCCCCGGATGAACACTGAAGCTTTCTTT. Translation: CASSPRMNTEAFF. The variable domain in full, with the rest retrieved from reference TRBV5-4 and TRBJ1-1, is ETGVTQSPTHLIKTRGQQVTLRCSSQSGHNTVSWYQQALGQGPQFIFQYYREEENGRGNFPPRFSGLQFPNYSSELNVNALELDDSALYLCASSPRMNTEAFFGQGTRLTVV.

The rearrangement links TRBV10-1 to TRBJ1-2, with 8 bases fitting TRBD1. Germline CDR1 WNHNN, CDR2 SYGVQD (reference sequence). V gave up 2 bases and J gave up 8 bases; unmatched junction bases: 7. This CDR3 has 14 residues. The CDR3 DNA reads TGCGCCAGCAGTGAGGGGGCAGGGGGCGTAGGCTACACCTTC. Translation: CASSEGAGGVGYTF.

The chain couples TRBV7-9 to TRBJ1-2; no clear D gene. Deletions cut 1 base from V and 8 bases from J, with 8 bases between. CDR3 length equals 12 residues. Germline V gene lookup returns CDR1 SEHNR and CDR2 FQNEAQ (reference sequence). CDR3: CASSLDYPGYTF. Written as DNA, the CDR3 is TGTGCCAGCAGCTTAGATTACCCGGGCTACACCTTC.

This clone was seen once. V is TRBV2 and J is TRBJ1-2; D possibly corresponds to TRBD1 (5 bases). Trimming removed 4 bases at V and 2 bases at J, with 11 bases between. The CDR3 has 14 amino acids. Germline CDR1 and CDR2: SNHLY and FYNNEI. The CDR3 here is CASSVLQGNYGYTF. The CDR3 nucleotides are TGTGCCAGCAGTGTCCTTCAGGGAAACTATGGCTACACCTTC.

Comments on this clone: The sample has other DNA sequences that encode this CDR3 too. This sequence joins TRBV28 and TRBJ1-2; possibly TRBD1 for D (5 bases). This CDR3 has 13 residues. Trimming pared 6 bases from V and 2 bases from J, leaving 10 bases between. The germline CDR1 and CDR2 sequences are MDHEN and SYDVKM. DNA for the CDR3: TGTGCCAGCAGCCTGGGGGGGAACTATGGCTACACCTTC. Translation gives CASSLGGNYGYTF.

J is TRBJ2-6 and V is TRBV27, with 7 bases lining up with TRBD1. Per germline, CDR1 MNHEY and CDR2 SMNVEV (reference sequence). The CDR3 sequence is 22 residues long. After removal of 5 bases from V and 1 base from J, the junction contained 23 bases not matched to a gene. The CDR3 here is CASSLTPPTTTRTGSGANVLTF. The CDR3 region has the DNA TGTGCCAGCAGTCTAACTCCACCGACAACTACTAGGACAGGTTCTGGGGCCAACGTCCTGACTTTC.

The gene calls are TRBV7-9 and TRBJ2-2; weak D call: TRBD1 (5 bases). Germline loops: CDR1 SEHNR, CDR2 FQNEAQ (reference sequence). The CDR3 loop spans 15 amino acids. V lost 1 base and J 9 bases, leaving 15 bases between the germline ends. CDR3 coding DNA: TGTGCCAGCAGCTTAGAGGGGCACCCGGGCCGGGAGCTGTTTTTT. Protein product: CASSLEGHPGRELFF.

The chain uses TRBV4-1 and TRBJ1-1, with unresolved D. Trimming took 7 bases from V and 5 from J, leaving 14 bases between them. Germline loops: CDR1 MGHRA, CDR2 YSYEKL. The CDR3 is 13 residues long. The CDR3 coding sequence is TGCGCCAGCACCATCTGGCCGGGTACTGAAGCTTTCTTT. Translating it yields CASTIWPGTEAFF.

The rearrangement uses TRBV5-5 and TRBJ2-5; tentative D call: TRBD1 (5 bases). The ends were cut back, 4 bases at V and 4 bases at J, with 14 bases in the middle. This CDR3 region has 14 residues. Germline lookup yields CDR1 SGHKS and CDR2 YYEKEE (reference sequence). For the CDR3, the DNA is TGTGCCAGCAGCCTCCCCAGGGTTATAGAGACCCAGTACTTC. Its translation: CASSLPRVIETQYF.

V gene TRBV21-1 combines with J gene TRBJ2-5; the D call in the table, TRBD2, was not verified against the DNA. TRBV21-1 is reported as a pseudogene. The CDR3 length is 17 residues. The CDR3 here is CASSKKAGSPRRETQYF. CDR3 bases: TGTGCCAGCAGCAAAAAGGCCGGCAGCCCAAGGAGAGAGACCCAGTACTTC.

V is TRBV4-2 and J is TRBJ2-7; the D gene could be TRBD1 or TRBD2 (5 bases each). The ends were cut back, 0 bases at V and 8 bases at J, with 20 bases in the middle. The CDR3 totals 16 residues. Germline-derived CDR1 and CDR2 are LGHNA and YNFKEQ. The CDR3 loop reads CASSQESSGTSLKQYF. The CDR3 region has the DNA TGTGCCAGCAGCCAAGAATCTTCCGGGACCAGCCTCAAGCAGTACTTC.

The rearrangement joins TRBV15 to TRBJ1-1; 7 bases fit TRBD1. From germline, CDR1 is LNHNV and CDR2 YYDKDF (reference sequence). The CDR3 covers 16 residues. The trim removed 8 bases at V and 0 bases at J, leaving 12 bases unmatched. This CDR3 is CATEDRIFSMNTEAFF. The CDR3 DNA follows: TGTGCCACCGAGGACAGGATCTTCTCCATGAACACTGAAGCTTTCTTT.

J is TRBJ1-2 and V is TRBV5-1; 7 bases agree with TRBD1. Germline trimming cut 0 bases from V and 5 bases from J; bases unmatched to any gene: 16. The germline V gene encodes CDR1 SGHRS and CDR2 YFSETQ. This CDR3 is built from 18 residues. The CDR3 protein is CASSLVSGRGVRRYGYTF. The CDR3 DNA reads as TGCGCCAGCAGCTTGGTGTCCGGCAGGGGGGTTCGTAGGTATGGCTACACCTTC.

This rearrangement joins TRBV7-3 to TRBJ2-3, with TRBD2 matching over 9 bases. The V and J ends lost 5 bases and 6 bases, in that order; junction bases with no gene match: 15. The CDR3 spans 17 residues. The germline CDR1 and CDR2 sequences are SGHTA and FQGTGA. The CDR3 protein is CASSPEGRGGRRDTQYF. The DNA for the CDR3 is TGTGCCAGCAGCCCCGAGGGGCGGGGGGGCCGAAGGGATACGCAGTATTTT. Filled out from reference TRBV7-3 and TRBJ2-3, the complete variable domain reads GAGVSQTPSNKVTEKGKYVELRCDPISGHTALYWYRQSLGQGPEFLIYFQGTGAADDSGLPNDRFFAVRPEGSVSTLKIQRTERGDSAVYLCASSPEGRGGRRDTQYFGPGTRLTVL.